The 28 T cell receptor beta chains below were found in one sample sequenced in a study of T cell responses to AZD1222 COVID-19 vaccine. The table came from immunoSEQ multiplex PCR; TCRdb's copy has only in-frame clones and leaves some out. This sample has 110,000 or so clones, with 75% to 95% found just once. The sequencing used peripheral blood, collected 28 days after the second dose of the MenACWY control vaccine. The origin of the receptors is an adult who received the MenACWY meningococcal vaccine as a control.

This CDR3 reads CASGLSWDEQFF. DNA of the CDR3: TGTGCTAGTGGTTTGTCTTGGGATGAGCAGTTCTTC. The chain combines TRBV12-5 with TRBJ2-1, with D hard to call. Trimming shortened V by 2 bases and J by 8 bases, and 7 bases separated the two germline ends. The CDR3 spans 12 residues. Germline CDR1 is LGHNT and CDR2 is FRNRAP. The variable domain in full, with the rest retrieved from reference TRBV12-5 and TRBJ2-1, is DARVTQTPRHKVTEMGQEVTMRCQPILGHNTVFWYRQTMMQGLELLAYFRNRAPLDDSGMPKDRFSAEMPDATLATLKIQPSEPRDSAVYFCASGLSWDEQFFGPGTRLTVL.

This clone was counted a single time. The V gene is TRBV6-5, the J gene TRBJ2-1; maybe TRBD2 (6 bases). V was clipped by 4 bases and J by 8 bases, with 15 bases between them. CDR3 length equals 14 residues. Per germline, CDR1 MNHEY and CDR2 SVGAGI. The chain's CDR3 is CASSSPTRRDEQFF. The CDR3 bases are TGTGCCAGCAGTTCTCCGACTAGGAGGGATGAGCAGTTCTTC.

The rearrangement joins TRBV5-1 to TRBJ1-1; TRBD1 is a possible D gene (6 bases). The CDR3 has 13 amino acids. Trimming pared 5 bases from V and 12 bases from J, leaving 20 bases between. CDR1 and CDR2 from the germline V gene are SGHRS and YFSETQ. CDR3 protein: CASSSTAGAETFF. The CDR3 DNA follows: TGCGCCAGCAGTTCTACAGCGGGGGCGGAAACTTTCTTT.

This chain links TRBV11-2 with TRBJ2-3; D remains ambiguous. Trimming took off 2 bases at V and 4 bases at J, with 13 bases between the two ends. The CDR3 has 15 amino acids. Germline V gives CDR1 SGHAT, CDR2 FQNNGV. CDR3 residues: CASSLNARPADTQYF. CDR3 nucleotide sequence: TGTGCCAGCAGCTTAAACGCGCGCCCCGCAGATACGCAGTATTTT.

V and J are TRBV5-6 and TRBJ2-5; tentative D call: TRBD1 (6 bases). This CDR3 contains 16 residues. Germline V gene lookup returns CDR1 SGHDT and CDR2 YYEEEE. The V and J ends lost 0 bases and 1 base respectively, with 13 bases between them. In DNA form, the CDR3 reads TGTGCCAGCAGCTTGGAACAGGGTCGGATCCAAGAGACCCAGTACTTC. It specifies CASSLEQGRIQETQYF.

The genes are TRBV7-2 and TRBJ1-2; a weak D match, TRBD1 (6 bases). This CDR3 has 15 residues. The germline V gene encodes CDR1 SGHTA and CDR2 FQGNSA. V lost 5 bases, J lost 8 bases, and 21 bases lay in between. The DNA of the CDR3 is TGTGCCAGCAGCCTCCCGGGGGGGCTCTCTGCGGGCTACACCTTC. Its protein is CASSLPGGLSAGYTF. Supplemented by reference TRBV7-2 and TRBJ1-2, the full variable domain reads GAGVSQSPSNKVTEKGKDVELRCDPISGHTALYWYRQSLGQGLEFLIYFQGNSAPDKSGLPSDRFSAERTGGSVSTLTIQRTQQEDSAVYLCASSLPGGLSAGYTFGSGTRLTVV.

The CDR3, as DNA: TGTGCCAGCAGCTCCGGACTAGCGGGAGGGGGGGCACAAGAGACCCAGTACTTC. Protein product: CASSSGLAGGGAQETQYF. The chain carries TRBV7-2 and TRBJ2-5; 15 positions match TRBD2. V lost 4 bases and J lost 2; bases outside the gene matches: 8. The germline gives CDR1 SGHTA, CDR2 FQGNSA. The CDR3 totals 18 residues.

This rearrangement joins TRBV5-4 to TRBJ2-7; D gene unclear. V was shortened by 0 bases and J by 2 bases, with 6 bases between the two germline ends. Germline assignment: CDR1 SGHNT and CDR2 YYREEE (reference sequence). This CDR3 has 13 amino acids. CDR3 protein: CASSLGPTYEQYV. The CDR3 nucleotides are TGTGCCAGCAGCTTGGGTCCCACCTACGAGCAGTACGTC.

The chain carries TRBV10-3 and TRBJ2-3, with 10 positions matching TRBD1. CDR3 length equals 15 residues. With 6 bases clipped from V and 7 bases from J, the junction kept 10 bases outside the gene matches. Looked up from germline, CDR1 is ENHRY and CDR2 is SYGVKD. The CDR3 loop reads CAIRPGTGAGNTQYF. The CDR3 DNA reads TGTGCCATCAGACCCGGGACAGGGGCCGGAAATACGCAGTATTTT.

The V and J genes are TRBV19 and TRBJ1-1; D gene ambiguous. The CDR3 spans 13 residues. The germline CDR1 and CDR2 sequences are LNHDA and SQIVND (reference sequence). Trimming removed 3 bases from V and 1 base from J, with 6 bases in between. CDR3 DNA: TGTGCCAGTAGTATCGGCAGGAACACTGAAGCTTTCTTT. Amino acid sequence: CASSIGRNTEAFF.

The genes are TRBV28 and TRBJ2-3; 10 bases are a match to TRBD1. After removal of 2 bases from V and 1 base from J, the junction contained 6 bases not matched to a gene. The CDR3 totals 17 residues. Per germline, CDR1 MDHEN and CDR2 SYDVKM. The CDR3 nucleotides read TGTGCCAGCAGTTTAGCCGGGACAGGGGCAGGCACAGATACGCAGTATTTT. Translated, it gives CASSLAGTGAGTDTQYF.

The chain employs TRBV12-5 and TRBJ1-4; D gene uncertain. There are 12 residues in the CDR3. CDR1 and CDR2 (germline): LGHNT, FRNRAP. CDR3 DNA sequence: TGTGCATCGTCCGTTTCTGGTGAAAAACTGTTTTTT. The encoded protein is CASSVSGEKLFF.

This chain links TRBV27 with TRBJ1-1; D remains unclear. The CDR3 is made up of 14 amino acids. Trimming cost V 0 bases and J 0 bases, with 5 bases left between them. Looked up from germline, CDR1 is MNHEY and CDR2 is SMNVEV (reference sequence). The CDR3, as DNA: TGTGCCAGCAGTTTATCGATGGTGAACACTGAAGCTTTCTTT. This codes for CASSLSMVNTEAFF.

This clone was detected only once. The chain recombines TRBV19 with TRBJ1-1; 8 nucleotides align to TRBD1. The germline V gene has CDR1 LNHDA and CDR2 SQIVND (reference sequence). The CDR3 has 14 residues. Trimming removed 6 bases from V and 1 base from J; junction bases left unmatched: 4. In nucleotides, the CDR3 is TGTGCCAGTAGCCGGACAGGGACGAACACTGAAGCTTTCTTT. Translating it yields CASSRTGTNTEAFF. Complete variable domain (other parts from reference TRBV19 and TRBJ1-1): DGGITQSPKYLFRKEGQNVTLSCEQNLNHDAMYWYRQDPGQGLRLIYYSQIVNDFQKGDIAEGYSVSREKKESFPLTVTSAQKNPTAFYLCASSRTGTNTEAFFGQGTRLTVV.

The V and J genes are TRBV7-2 and TRBJ2-7, with 14 bases that match TRBD2. Trimming took 4 bases from V and 0 from J; bases not matched to a gene: 8. Germline loops: CDR1 SGHTA, CDR2 FQGNSA. This CDR3 has 18 amino acids. In DNA form, the CDR3 reads TGTGCCAGCAGCTCCAGCAGGACTAGCGGGGGGAGCTCCTACGAGCAGTACGTC. Translation gives CASSSSRTSGGSSYEQYV.

The CDR3 is CASSEATTPVTINLHF. CDR3 bases: TGTGCCAGCAGTGAAGCGACTACACCGGTAACGATTAACCTCCACTTT. This chain links TRBV6-1 with TRBJ1-6; D ambiguous. V lost 0 bases and J lost 15, with 21 bases in between. CDR3 size: 16 residues. Looked up from germline, CDR1 is MNHNS and CDR2 is SASEGT.

The chain has TRBV28 and TRBJ2-7; 7 bases line up with TRBD1. Trimming cost V 3 bases and J 0 bases; bases outside gene matches: 11. CDR1 is MDHEN and CDR2 is SYDVKM in the germline V gene. The CDR3 is 17 amino acids. The CDR3 protein is CASSFTLDRWSSYEQYF. The CDR3 DNA reads as TGTGCCAGCAGTTTTACCCTGGACAGGTGGAGCTCCTACGAGCAGTACTTC.

V gene TRBV19 combines with J gene TRBJ2-4, with D hard to call. Germline V CDR1 and CDR2: LNHDA, SQIVND (reference sequence). This CDR3 has 15 amino acids. Trimming removed 4 bases at V and 0 bases at J, with 10 bases between. CDR3 protein: CASSTQPLAKNIQYF. The CDR3 bases are TGTGCCAGTAGTACGCAACCTCTAGCCAAAAACATTCAGTACTTC.

The chain recombines TRBV18 with TRBJ2-5; 7 nucleotides line up with TRBD2. V shed 1 base and J 3 bases; nucleotides not matched to a gene: 2. Germline CDR1 is KGHSH and CDR2 is LQKENI. CDR3 length: 14 residues. The CDR3 spells CASSPRLAEETQYF. CDR3 coding DNA: TGTGCCAGCTCACCACGGCTAGCGGAAGAGACCCAGTACTTC.

The gene calls are TRBV12-3 or TRBV12-4 and TRBJ2-3; possibly TRBD2 for D (7 bases). The germline V and J ends were trimmed by 6 bases and 7 bases, with 14 bases remaining between them. The CDR3 length is 13 residues. CDR3 amino acids: CASRWGGLNTQYF. The CDR3, as DNA: TGTGCCAGCAGATGGGGGGGGCTTAATACGCAGTATTTT.

Only one count was recorded for this clone. The chain employs TRBV29-1 and TRBJ1-5, with a weak D call TRBD1 (6 bases). This CDR3 contains 16 residues. The germline CDR1 and CDR2 sequences are SQVTM and ANQGSEA. V was pared by 8 bases and J by 2 bases, with 22 bases between. This chain's CDR3 is CSRTWGLSGGNQPQHF. The CDR3 DNA is TGCAGCCGAACCTGGGGGCTCTCCGGTGGCAATCAGCCCCAGCATTTT. Full variable domain (rest looked up from reference TRBV29-1 and TRBJ1-5): SAVISQKPSRDICQRGTSLTIQCQVDSQVTMMFWYRQQPGQSLTLIATANQGSEATYESGFVIDKFPISRPNLTFSTLTVSNMSPEDSSIYLCSRTWGLSGGNQPQHFGDGTRLSIL.

In nucleotides, the CDR3 is TGTGCCAGTAGTATTCTACTAGCGGGAGGTGATGAGCAGTTCTTC. Encoded protein: CASSILLAGGDEQFF. J is TRBJ2-1 and V is TRBV19; 12 nucleotides line up with TRBD2. The V segment lost 3 bases and the J segment 8 bases; nucleotides outside the gene matches: 5. Germline V gene lookup returns CDR1 LNHDA and CDR2 SQIVND (reference sequence). The CDR3 has 15 residues.

This chain uses TRBV5-6 with TRBJ2-1; possibly TRBD2 for D (7 bases). CDR1 is SGHDT and CDR2 is YYEEEE in the germline V gene. The CDR3 runs to 17 residues. V lost 1 base, J lost 8 bases, and 22 bases lay in between. CDR3 in DNA: TGTGCCAGCAGCTTGCCCGGTTGGGGGGGGCTTCTCCATGAGCAGTTCTTC. As protein: CASSLPGWGGLLHEQFF.

This chain uses TRBV29-1 with TRBJ2-7; TRBD1 matches at 8 bases. Germline V gene data show CDR1 as SQVTM and CDR2 as ANQGSEA. Losses at the gene ends were 5 bases for V and 6 bases for J; bases not matched to a gene: 6. The CDR3 runs to 12 residues. The CDR3 protein is CSVHQGACEQYV. CDR3 nucleotides: TGCAGCGTTCACCAGGGGGCTTGCGAGCAGTACGTC.

This clone was seen only once. V usage is TRBV9 and J usage is TRBJ2-1; TRBD2 matches 13 bases. The CDR3 is 16 amino acids. Germline loops: CDR1 SGDLS, CDR2 YYNGEE. V lost 1 base to trimming and J lost 6 bases; unmatched junction nucleotides: 4. The CDR3 coding sequence is TGTGCCAGCAGCGTAATAGGGACTAGCGGGGCCAATGAGCAGTTCTTC. Its protein product is CASSVIGTSGANEQFF. The whole variable domain, filled in from reference TRBV9 and TRBJ2-1, reads DSGVTQTPKHLITATGQRVTLRCSPRSGDLSVYWYQQSLDQGLQFLIQYYNGEERAKGNILERFSAQQFPDLHSELNLSSLELGDSALYFCASSVIGTSGANEQFFGPGTRLTVL.

The CDR3 loop is CASSEYPPQHF. In DNA form, the CDR3 reads TGTGCCAGCAGTGAATACCCGCCCCAGCATTTT. V and J are TRBV6-1 and TRBJ1-5; D not resolved. CDR3 length: 11 amino acids. Germline values: CDR1 MNHNS, CDR2 SASEGT. With 2 bases removed from V and 9 bases from J, the gap between germline ends came to 5 bases.

The chain couples TRBV11-2 to TRBJ2-7; no firm D call. Germline lookup yields CDR1 SGHAT and CDR2 FQNNGV. CDR3 length equals 13 residues. Trimming took 1 base from V and 2 from J, leaving 6 bases between them. The CDR3 nucleotides read TGTGCCAGCAGCTTAGTTTCTGCCTACGAGCAGTACGTC. This encodes CASSLVSAYEQYV.

The rearrangement links TRBV3-1 (or the pseudogene TRBV3-2) to TRBJ1-1, with D unclear. Germline loops: CDR1 LGHDT, CDR2 YNNKEL (reference sequence). Trimming removed 4 bases from V and 7 bases from J, with 7 bases in between. The CDR3 contains 11 residues. The CDR3, as DNA: TGTGCCAGCAGCCGAGGACTTGAAGCTTTCTTT. As protein: CASSRGLEAFF.